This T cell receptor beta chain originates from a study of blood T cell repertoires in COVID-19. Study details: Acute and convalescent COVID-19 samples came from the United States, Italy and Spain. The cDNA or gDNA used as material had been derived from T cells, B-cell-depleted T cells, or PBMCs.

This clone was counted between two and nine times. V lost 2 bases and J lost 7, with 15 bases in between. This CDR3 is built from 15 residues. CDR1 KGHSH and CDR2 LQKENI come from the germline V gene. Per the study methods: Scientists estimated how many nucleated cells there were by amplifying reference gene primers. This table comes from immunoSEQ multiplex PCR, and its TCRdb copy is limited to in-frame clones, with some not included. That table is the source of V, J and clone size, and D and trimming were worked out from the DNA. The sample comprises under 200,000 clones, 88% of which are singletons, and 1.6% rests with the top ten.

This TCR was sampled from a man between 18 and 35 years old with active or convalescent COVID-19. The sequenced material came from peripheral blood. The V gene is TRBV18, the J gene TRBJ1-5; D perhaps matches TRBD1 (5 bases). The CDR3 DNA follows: TGTGCCAGCTCACCAACCCAGGGCGCCGACCAGCCCCAGCATTTT. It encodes CASSPTQGADQPQHF.